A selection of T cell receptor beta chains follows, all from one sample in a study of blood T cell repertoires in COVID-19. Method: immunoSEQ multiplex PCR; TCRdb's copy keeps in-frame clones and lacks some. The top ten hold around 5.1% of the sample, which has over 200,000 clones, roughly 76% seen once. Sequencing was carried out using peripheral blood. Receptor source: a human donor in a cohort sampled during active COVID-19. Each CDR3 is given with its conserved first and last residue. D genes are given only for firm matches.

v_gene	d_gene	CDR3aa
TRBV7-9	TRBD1	CASSGWDRDAYGYTF
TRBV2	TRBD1	CASRYRDRAYEQYF
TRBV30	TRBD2	CAWGARRSGRNEQYF
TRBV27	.	CASSYQGLSEAFF
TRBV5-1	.	CASSLELPGNTIYF
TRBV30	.	CAWSPGVGEQFF
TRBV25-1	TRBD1	CASSATGQARTNVLTF
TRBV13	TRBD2	CASFTPREGPPDTQYF
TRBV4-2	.	CASSQDLAVQQPQHF
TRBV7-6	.	CASSLARDPPIGSYNEQFF
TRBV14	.	CASSRNTGTNYNSPLHF
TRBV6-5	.	CASGQGSGNTIYF
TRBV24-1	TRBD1	CATSADRGHGYTF
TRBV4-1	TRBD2	CASSQEGGSGRYQETQYF
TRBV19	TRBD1	CASSPQGFLYNEQFF
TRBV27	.	CASSPYGGASYGYTF
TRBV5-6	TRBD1	CASSSPGQGYTEAFF
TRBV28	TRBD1	CASRNPGQGTDTQYF
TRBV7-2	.	CASSFRGAGSPLHF
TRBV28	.	CASSLRGSGANVLTF
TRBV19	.	CASTQELATYEQYF
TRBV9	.	CASSEDYGTQYF
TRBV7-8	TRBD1	CASSLGQGVYEQYF
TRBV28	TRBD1	CASNNKRGTGTYEQYF
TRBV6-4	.	CASSDSAQSEQFF
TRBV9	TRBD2	CASSPRLAGTYEQYF
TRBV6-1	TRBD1	CASSDRGQGYGYTF
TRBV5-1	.	CASSLYGSRDEQFF